This T cell receptor (beta chain) was recovered during a study of cytomegalovirus exposure and HLA in healthy donors. The study's findings and limits: High specificity and sensitivity for cytomegalovirus status were reported for the classifier. In vitro, three CMV-associated chains proved specific for CMV antigens. There were some 150 TCR beta chains listed as cytomegalovirus-associated.

A single count supports this clone. The antigen is unknown. Looked up from germline, CDR1 is MNHNS and CDR2 is SASEGT. CDR3 length: 14 amino acids. V lost 5 bases and J lost 4; bases outside the gene matches: 6. This table comes from immunoSEQ multiplex PCR, and its TCRdb copy is limited to in-frame clones, with some not included. The profile shows 300,000 to 400,000 clones, approximately 85% of them singletons. This chain joins TRBV6-1 and TRBJ1-2; TRBD1 agrees at 8 bases. The origin of this receptor is a young man in good health and CMV-seronegative. Sequenced sample: PBMCs. CDR3 in amino acids: CASSIGQGVYGYTF. The CDR3 DNA is TGTGCCAGCAGTATTGGACAGGGTGTCTATGGCTACACCTTC.